This T cell receptor beta chain was profiled in a study of shared clonotypes between healthy human individuals. General study points: Blood was the only sampled material, and tissue repertoires likely differ.

All donors qualified as healthy HIV-negative adults and had experienced no recent acute infections or vaccinations. Worth noting for this clone: Its antigen is undetermined.

Germline values: CDR1 SNHLY, CDR2 FYNNEI. CDR3 length: 12 residues. The V end was cut by 6 bases, the J end by 5 bases, with 7 bases between. Deep-level settings were used for running the assay. Sequencing of unsorted PBMC DNA was carried out using ten immunoSEQ deep assay plates. Sequencing used immunoSEQ multiplex PCR; TCRdb keeps in-frame clones, though not all of them. Among some 470,000 clones listed, 75% to 85% were seen once. This receptor was identified in a woman between 40 and 55 years old in good health. Some clones in this sample may be carry-over from other donors' samples. This chain links TRBV2 with TRBJ2-2; maybe TRBD1 (6 bases). Sequencing used PBMCs. CDR3 loop: CASRQGTGELFF. The CDR3 DNA reads TGTGCCAGCAGACAGGGAACCGGGGAGCTGTTTTTT.